The clone carrying this T cell receptor beta chain came up a few times. Antigen: not known. Bulk tumor gDNA, around 630 ng per sample, served as the TCR template. Surgery yielded several widely spaced biopsies per primary tumor. Patients went through curative surgery, and their non-small cell lung cancer was untreated and newly diagnosed. There were over twelve donors in total. They were all newly diagnosed non-small cell lung cancer patients undergoing surgery with curative intent. This entry belongs to a study of immune heterogeneity within non-small cell lung tumors. Multiplex PCR was performed with 32 V and 13 J primers, and it amplified TCR beta CDR3. TCRdb ran MiXCR on the multiplex PCR reads and lists one entry per CDR3 protein. The data show tens of thousands of distinct CDR3 sequences, with 25% to 30% seen just once and around 4.1% held by the top ten. The study's findings and limits: Clonotypes of T-cell receptor beta found at high frequency were largely distinct between individual patients. A moderate but significant correlation was found, linking local T-cell clonality with local tumor mutational burden (R roughly 0.3). Within each patient, tumor sites shared identical dominant CDR3 beta clonotypes and also held site-unique high-frequency clones.

The sequence came from a man aged 35-49 years with non-small cell lung cancer. The sequencing sample was made of lung tumor tissue.

The CDR3 DNA sequence: TGTGCCAGCAGCTTCTTGATTGGGCACTACGAGCAGTACTTC. Its translation is CASSFLIGHYEQYF. The chain recombines TRBV5-5 with TRBJ2-7; no clear D. The CDR3 consists of 14 residues. CDR1 is SGHKS and CDR2 is YYEKEE in the germline V gene (reference sequence). Trimming stripped 2 bases from V and 3 bases from J, with 12 bases between.